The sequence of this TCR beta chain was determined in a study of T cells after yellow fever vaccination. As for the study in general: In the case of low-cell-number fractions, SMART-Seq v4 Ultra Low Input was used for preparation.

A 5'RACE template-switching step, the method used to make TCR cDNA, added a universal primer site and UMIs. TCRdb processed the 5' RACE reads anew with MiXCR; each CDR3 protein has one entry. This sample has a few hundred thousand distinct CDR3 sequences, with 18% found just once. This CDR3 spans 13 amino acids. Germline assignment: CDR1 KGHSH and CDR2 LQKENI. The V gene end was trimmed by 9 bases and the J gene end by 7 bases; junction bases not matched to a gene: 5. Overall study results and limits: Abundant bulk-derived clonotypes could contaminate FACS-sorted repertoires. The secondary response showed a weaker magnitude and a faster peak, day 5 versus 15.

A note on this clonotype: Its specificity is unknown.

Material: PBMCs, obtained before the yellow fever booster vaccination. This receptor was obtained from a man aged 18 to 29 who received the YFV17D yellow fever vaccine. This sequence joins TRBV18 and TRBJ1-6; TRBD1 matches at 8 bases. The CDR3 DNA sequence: TGTGCCAGAACTACAGGGGGGAATTCACCCCTCCACTTT. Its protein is CARTTGGNSPLHF.